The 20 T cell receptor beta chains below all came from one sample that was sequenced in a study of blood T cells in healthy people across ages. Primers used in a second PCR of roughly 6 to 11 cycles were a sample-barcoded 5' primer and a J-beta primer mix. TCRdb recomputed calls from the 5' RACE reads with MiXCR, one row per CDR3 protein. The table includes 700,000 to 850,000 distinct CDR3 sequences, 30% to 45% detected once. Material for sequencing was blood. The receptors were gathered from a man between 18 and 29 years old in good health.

The CDR3 nucleotides read TGCGCCAGCAGCCAAGATGAAGTAGCGGGGGATACCGGGGAGCTGTTTTTT. Its translation is CASSQDEVAGDTGELFF. This chain uses TRBV4-1 with TRBJ2-2, with 9 bases aligning to TRBD2. Trimming at V came to 0 bases and at J to 5 bases, leaving 7 bases not matched to a gene. The germline V gene encodes CDR1 MGHRA and CDR2 YSYEKL. This CDR3 has 17 residues.

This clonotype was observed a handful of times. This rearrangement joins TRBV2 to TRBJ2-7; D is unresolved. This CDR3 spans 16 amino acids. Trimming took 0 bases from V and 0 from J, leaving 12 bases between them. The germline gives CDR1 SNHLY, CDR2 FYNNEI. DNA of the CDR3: TGTGCCAGCAGTGAAGCGCTTGTGGCCGCCTCCTACGAGCAGTACTTC. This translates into CASSEALVAASYEQYF. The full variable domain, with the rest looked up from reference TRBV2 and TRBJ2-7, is EPEVTQTPSHQVTQMGQEVILRCVPISNHLYFYWYRQILGQKVEFLVSFYNNEISEKSEIFDDQFSVERPDGSNFTLKIRSTKLEDSAMYFCASSEALVAASYEQYFGPGTRLTVT.

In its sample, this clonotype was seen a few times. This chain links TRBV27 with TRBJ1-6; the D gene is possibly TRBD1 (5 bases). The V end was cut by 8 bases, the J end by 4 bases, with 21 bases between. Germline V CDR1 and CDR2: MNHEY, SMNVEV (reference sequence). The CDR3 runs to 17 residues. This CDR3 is CASALFRGRTYNSPLHF. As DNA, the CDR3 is TGTGCCAGCGCTCTCTTCCGGGGCAGAACTTATAATTCACCCCTCCACTTT.

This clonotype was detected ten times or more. The CDR3 DNA follows: TGTGCCAGCAGTTTGCCCCGTAAGACCCAGTACTTC. Its translation is CASSLPRKTQYF. This chain connects TRBV12-3 or TRBV12-4 to TRBJ2-5; no clear D gene. This CDR3 spans 12 amino acids. V lost 3 bases and J 6 bases, leaving 8 bases between the germline ends.

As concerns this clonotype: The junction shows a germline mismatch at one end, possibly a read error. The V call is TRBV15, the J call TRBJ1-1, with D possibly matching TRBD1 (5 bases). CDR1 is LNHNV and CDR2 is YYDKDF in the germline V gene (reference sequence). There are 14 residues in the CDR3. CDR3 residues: CATSWDGQNTEAFF. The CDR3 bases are TGCGCCACCAGCTGGGACGGGCAGAACACTGAAGCTTTCTTT. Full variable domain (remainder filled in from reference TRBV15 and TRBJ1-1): DAMVIQNPRYQVTQFGKPVTLSCSQTLNHNVMYWYQQKSSQAPKLLFHYYDKDFNNEADTPDNFQSRRPNTSFCFLDIRSPGLGDTAMYLCATSWDGQNTEAFFGQGTRLTVV.

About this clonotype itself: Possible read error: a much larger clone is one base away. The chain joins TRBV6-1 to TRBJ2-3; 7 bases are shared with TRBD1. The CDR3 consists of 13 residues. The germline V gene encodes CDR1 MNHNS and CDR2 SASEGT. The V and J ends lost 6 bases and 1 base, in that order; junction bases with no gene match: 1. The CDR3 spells CASRDRRTDTQYF. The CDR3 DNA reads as TGTGCCAGCAGGGACAGGCGCACAGATACGCAGTATTTT.

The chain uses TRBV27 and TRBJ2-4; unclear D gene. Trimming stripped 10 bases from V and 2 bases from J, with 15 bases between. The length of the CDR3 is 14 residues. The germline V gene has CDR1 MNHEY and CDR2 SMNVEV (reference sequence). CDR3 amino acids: CATPDALTKNIQYF. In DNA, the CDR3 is TGTGCCACTCCTGATGCCCTAACCAAAAACATTCAGTACTTC.

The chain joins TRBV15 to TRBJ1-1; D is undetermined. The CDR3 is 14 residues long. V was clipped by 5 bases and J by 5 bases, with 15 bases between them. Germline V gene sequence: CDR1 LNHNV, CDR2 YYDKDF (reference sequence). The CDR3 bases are TGTGCCACCAGCGGACGACGCGGGGATACTGAAGCTTTCTTT. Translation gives CATSGRRGDTEAFF.

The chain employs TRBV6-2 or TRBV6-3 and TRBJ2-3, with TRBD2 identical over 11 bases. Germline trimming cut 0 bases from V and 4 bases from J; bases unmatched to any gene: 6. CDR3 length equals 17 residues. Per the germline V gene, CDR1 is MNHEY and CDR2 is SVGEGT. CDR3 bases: TGTGCCAGCAGTTACTCGAGACTAGCGGGGTGGTCAGATACGCAGTATTTT. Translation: CASSYSRLAGWSDTQYF.

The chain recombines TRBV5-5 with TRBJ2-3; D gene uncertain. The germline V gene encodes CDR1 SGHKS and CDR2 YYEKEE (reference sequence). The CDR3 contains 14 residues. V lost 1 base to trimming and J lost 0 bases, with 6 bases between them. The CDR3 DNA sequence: TGTGCCAGCAGCTTGTATCGAAGCACAGATACGCAGTATTTT. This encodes CASSLYRSTDTQYF.

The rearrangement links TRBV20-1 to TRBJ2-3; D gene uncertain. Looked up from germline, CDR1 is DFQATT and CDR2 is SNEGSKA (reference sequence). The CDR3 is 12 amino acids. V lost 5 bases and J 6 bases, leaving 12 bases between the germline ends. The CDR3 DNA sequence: TGCAGTGCTCCAAGCCCCGGGGATACGCAGTATTTT. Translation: CSAPSPGDTQYF.

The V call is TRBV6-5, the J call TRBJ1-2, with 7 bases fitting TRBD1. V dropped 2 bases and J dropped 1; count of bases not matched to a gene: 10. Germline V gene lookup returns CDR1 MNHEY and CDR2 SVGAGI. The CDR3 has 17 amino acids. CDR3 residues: CASSYTYRGRLNYGYTF. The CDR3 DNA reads TGTGCCAGCAGTTACACCTACAGGGGCCGTCTTAACTATGGCTACACCTTC.

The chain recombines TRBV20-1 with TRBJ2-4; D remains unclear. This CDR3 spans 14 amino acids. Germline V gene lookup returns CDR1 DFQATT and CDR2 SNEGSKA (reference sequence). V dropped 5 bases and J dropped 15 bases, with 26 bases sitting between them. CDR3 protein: CSAGVWARQETRYF. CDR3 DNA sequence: TGCAGTGCTGGGGTCTGGGCCCGTCAAGAGACCCGGTACTTC.

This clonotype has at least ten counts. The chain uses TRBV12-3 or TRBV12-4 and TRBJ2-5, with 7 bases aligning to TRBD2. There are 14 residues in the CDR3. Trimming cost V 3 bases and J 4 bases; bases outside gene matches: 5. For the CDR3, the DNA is TGTGCCAGCAGTTTCCGGGACTACTTAGAGACCCAGTACTTC. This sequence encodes CASSFRDYLETQYF.

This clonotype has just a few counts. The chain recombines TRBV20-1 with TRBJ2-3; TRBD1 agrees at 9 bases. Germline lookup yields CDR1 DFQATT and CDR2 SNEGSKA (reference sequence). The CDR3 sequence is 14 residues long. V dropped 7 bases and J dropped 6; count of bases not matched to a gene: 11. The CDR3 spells CSGDRDRVTDTQYF. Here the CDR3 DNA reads TGCAGTGGTGACCGGGACAGGGTAACCGATACGCAGTATTTT.

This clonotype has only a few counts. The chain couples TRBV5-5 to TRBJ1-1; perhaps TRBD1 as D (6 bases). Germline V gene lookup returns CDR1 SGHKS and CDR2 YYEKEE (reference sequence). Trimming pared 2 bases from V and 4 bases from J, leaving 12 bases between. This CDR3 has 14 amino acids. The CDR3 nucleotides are TGTGCCAGCAGCTTTCGGGGGCTGGGCACTGAAGCTTTCTTT. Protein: CASSFRGLGTEAFF.

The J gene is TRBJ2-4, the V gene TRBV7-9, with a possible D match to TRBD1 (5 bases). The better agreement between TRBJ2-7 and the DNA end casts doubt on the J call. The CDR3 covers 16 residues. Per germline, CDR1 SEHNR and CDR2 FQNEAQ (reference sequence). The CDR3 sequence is CASSLGQGYRPYEQYF. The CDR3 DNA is TGTGCCAGCAGCTTAGGGCAGGGATACCGTCCCTACGAGCAGTACTTC.

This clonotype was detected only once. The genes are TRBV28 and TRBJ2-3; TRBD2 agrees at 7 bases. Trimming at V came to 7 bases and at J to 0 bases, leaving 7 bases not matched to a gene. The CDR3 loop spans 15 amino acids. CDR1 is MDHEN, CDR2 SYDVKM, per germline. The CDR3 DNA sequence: TGTGCCAGCACCCCCTCCGGGGGGAGCACAGATACGCAGTATTTT. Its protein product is CASTPSGGSTDTQYF. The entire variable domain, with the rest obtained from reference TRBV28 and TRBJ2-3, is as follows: DVKVTQSSRYLVKRTGEKVFLECVQDMDHENMFWYRQDPGLGLRLIYFSYDVKMKEKGDIPEGYSVSREKKERFSLILESASTNQTSMYLCASTPSGGSTDTQYFGPGTRLTVL.

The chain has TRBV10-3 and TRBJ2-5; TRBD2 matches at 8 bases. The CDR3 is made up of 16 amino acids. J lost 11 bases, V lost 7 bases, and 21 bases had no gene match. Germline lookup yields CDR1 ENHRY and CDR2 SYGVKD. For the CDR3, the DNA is TGTGCCATCACCAAAACAGGACTAGCAGTTTACAGTGAGCAGTACTTC. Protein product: CAITKTGLAVYSEQYF.

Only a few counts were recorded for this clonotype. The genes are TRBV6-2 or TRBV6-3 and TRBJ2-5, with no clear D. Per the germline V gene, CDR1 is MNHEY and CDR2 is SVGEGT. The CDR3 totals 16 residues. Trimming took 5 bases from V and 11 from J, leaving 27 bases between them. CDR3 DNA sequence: TGTGCCAGCAGTCCCCACGGTGGGGTTCCTTACAATGAGCAGTACTTC. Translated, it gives CASSPHGGVPYNEQYF.